Sequencing of this T cell receptor (beta chain) was carried out in a study of neurological immune-mediated disorders. Study observations and caveats: HTLV-1-associated myelopathy displayed the greatest TCR clonal expansion, and multiple sclerosis exhibited the smallest, lower than that of healthy controls.

Every sequencing run generated over 170 million TCR-beta sequences from 15-18 subjects. One entry per CDR3 protein, called by TCRdb with MiXCR from the 5' RACE reads. The sample yields about 120,000 distinct CDR3 sequences, about 3.4% seen once. This clonotype was counted at least ten times. Its target is not known. CDR1 and CDR2 (germline): DFQATT, SNEGSKA (reference sequence). With 2 bases removed from V and 4 bases from J, the gap between germline ends came to 9 bases. This CDR3 is built from 13 residues. Stored at -80 C, 2 million PBMCs were the source of the unsorted libraries. This clonotype was obtained from a woman aged 25 to 39 with multiple sclerosis. The genes are TRBV20-1 and TRBJ1-5; D is undetermined. Specimen: PBMCs. This chain's CDR3 is CSARTGVNQPQHF. Written as DNA, the CDR3 is TGCAGTGCTAGAACGGGAGTTAATCAGCCCCAGCATTTT.